This record looks at one T cell receptor beta chain sequence and its context. The sample comes from a study of blood T cell repertoires in COVID-19. Looking at the study overall: COVID-19 samples collected from the United States, Italy and Spain covered acute and convalescent phases. PBMCs, B-cell-depleted T cells, or T cells provided the cDNA or gDNA that made up the material.

Authors' analysis steps: Nucleated cell counts were estimated from reference gene primer amplification. TCRdb keeps only in-frame clones here, not all; method: immunoSEQ multiplex PCR. V and J calls and clone size come straight from that table; D and trimming were deduced from the DNA. Of 150,000 to 180,000 clones in the sample, approximately 86% are singletons; the top ten hold over 0.55%. The length of the CDR3 is 20 residues. CDR1 and CDR2 (germline): LGHNA, YSLEER. The V end was cut by 1 base, the J end by 5 bases, with 29 bases between. Seattle participants joined during active infection and were tracked over time.

This receptor was identified in a man aged 55 to 70 with COVID-19, enrolled during active disease. V gene TRBV4-3 combines with J gene TRBJ1-1; D is unresolved. Sequences were obtained from peripheral blood. As DNA, the CDR3 is TGCGCCAGCAGCCAAGTTGTTTGGGAGCAGGTCCGGTGGAGAATGACTGAAGCTTTCTTT. This sequence encodes CASSQVVWEQVRWRMTEAFF.